This TCR beta chain was sequenced during a study of technical replicates of blood from a handful of donors. Germline CDR1 and CDR2: SGDLS and YYNGEE. With V trimmed by 1 base and J by 0 bases, 13 bases remained unmatched. CDR3 length: 19 amino acids. Profiled with immunoSEQ multiplex PCR; TCRdb holds only in-frame clones, not every one. The repertoire includes approximately 79,000 clones, around 90% of them detected once, and under 0.5% sits in the top ten. The source of this sequence is a human donor in good health. The V gene is TRBV9, the J gene TRBJ2-1; 7 nucleotides agree with TRBD1. The sequenced sample was T cells isolated from PBMCs. CDR3 residues: CASSVSLWTGPSSYNEQFF. The CDR3 DNA sequence: TGTGCCAGCAGCGTATCACTTTGGACAGGACCAAGCTCCTACAATGAGCAGTTCTTC.